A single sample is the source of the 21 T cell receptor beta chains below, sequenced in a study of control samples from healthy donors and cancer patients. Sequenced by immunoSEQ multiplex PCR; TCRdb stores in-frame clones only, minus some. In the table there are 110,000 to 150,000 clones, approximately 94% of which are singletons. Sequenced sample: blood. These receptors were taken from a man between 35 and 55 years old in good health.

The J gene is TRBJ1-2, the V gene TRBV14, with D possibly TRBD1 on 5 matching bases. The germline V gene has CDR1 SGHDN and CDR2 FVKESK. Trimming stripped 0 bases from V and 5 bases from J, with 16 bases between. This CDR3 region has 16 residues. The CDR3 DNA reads TGTGCCAGCAGCCAAGATGGTAGGGGACCCTTATATGGCTACACCTTC. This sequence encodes CASSQDGRGPLYGYTF.

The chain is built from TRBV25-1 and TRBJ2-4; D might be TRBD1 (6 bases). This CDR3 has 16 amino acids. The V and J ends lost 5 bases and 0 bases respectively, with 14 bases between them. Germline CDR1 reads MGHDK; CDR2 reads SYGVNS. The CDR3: CASSPDSGLAKNIQYF. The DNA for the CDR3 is TGTGCCAGCAGTCCGGACAGTGGGCTAGCCAAAAACATTCAGTACTTC.

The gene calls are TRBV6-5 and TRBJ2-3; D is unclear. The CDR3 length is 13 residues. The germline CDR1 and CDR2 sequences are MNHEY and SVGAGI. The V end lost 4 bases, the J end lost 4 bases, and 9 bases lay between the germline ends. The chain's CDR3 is CASSLGLADTQYF. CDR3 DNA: TGTGCCAGCAGTTTAGGGTTGGCAGATACGCAGTATTTT.

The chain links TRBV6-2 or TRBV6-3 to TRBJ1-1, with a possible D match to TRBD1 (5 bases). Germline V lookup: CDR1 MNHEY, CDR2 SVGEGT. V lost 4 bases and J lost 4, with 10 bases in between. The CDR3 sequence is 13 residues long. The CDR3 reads CASSLGVRTEAFF. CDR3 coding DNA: TGTGCCAGCAGTTTGGGGGTTCGCACTGAAGCTTTCTTT.

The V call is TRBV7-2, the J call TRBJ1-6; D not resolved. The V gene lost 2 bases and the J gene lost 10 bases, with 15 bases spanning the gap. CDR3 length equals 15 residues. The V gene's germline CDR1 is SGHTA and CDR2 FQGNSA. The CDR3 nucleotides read TGTGCCAGCAGCTTATGGTCAGGATCGGGATCACCCCTCCACTTT. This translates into CASSLWSGSGSPLHF.

The CDR3 DNA reads TGTGCAAGTCGCTTAGCGATACAGAATGAGCAGTTCTTC. Translated, it gives CASRLAIQNEQFF. This sequence joins TRBV12-2 and TRBJ2-1; the D segment call TRBD1 is taken from the table without a DNA check. TRBV12-2 is shown as a pseudogene. The CDR3 runs to 13 residues.

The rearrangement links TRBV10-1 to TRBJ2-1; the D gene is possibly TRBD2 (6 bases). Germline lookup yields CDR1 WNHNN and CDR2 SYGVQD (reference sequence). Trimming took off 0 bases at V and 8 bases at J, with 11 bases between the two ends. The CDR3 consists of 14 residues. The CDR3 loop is CASSESGGADEQFF. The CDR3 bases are TGCGCCAGCAGTGAGTCTGGAGGGGCCGATGAGCAGTTCTTC.

For the CDR3, the DNA is TGTGCCAGCAGCTTAGTGCAGGGTAGGTTCACTGAAGCTTTCTTT. Translated: CASSLVQGRFTEAFF. The gene calls are TRBV7-2 and TRBJ1-1, with D possibly being TRBD1 (5 bases). This CDR3 region has 15 residues. Germline loops: CDR1 SGHTA, CDR2 FQGNSA. V was pared by 1 base and J by 4 bases, with 13 bases between.

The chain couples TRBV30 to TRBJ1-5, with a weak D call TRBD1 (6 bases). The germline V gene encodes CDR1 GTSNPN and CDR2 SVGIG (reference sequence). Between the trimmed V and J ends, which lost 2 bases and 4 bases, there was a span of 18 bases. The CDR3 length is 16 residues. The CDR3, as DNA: TGTGCCTGGAGTCACATGAGCGGGACACTAAATCAGCCCCAGCATTTT. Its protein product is CAWSHMSGTLNQPQHF.

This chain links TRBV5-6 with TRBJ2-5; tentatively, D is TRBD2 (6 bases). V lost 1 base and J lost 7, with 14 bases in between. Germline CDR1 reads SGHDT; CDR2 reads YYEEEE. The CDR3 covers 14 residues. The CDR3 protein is CASSLNGGTRTQYF. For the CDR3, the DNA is TGTGCCAGCAGCTTGAACGGGGGAACCAGGACCCAGTACTTC.

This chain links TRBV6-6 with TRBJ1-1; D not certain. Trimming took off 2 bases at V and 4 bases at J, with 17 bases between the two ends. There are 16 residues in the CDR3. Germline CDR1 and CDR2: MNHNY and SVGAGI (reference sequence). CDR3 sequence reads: CASSYPEGHAGTEAFF. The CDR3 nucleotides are TGTGCCAGCAGTTACCCTGAGGGTCATGCGGGCACTGAAGCTTTCTTT.

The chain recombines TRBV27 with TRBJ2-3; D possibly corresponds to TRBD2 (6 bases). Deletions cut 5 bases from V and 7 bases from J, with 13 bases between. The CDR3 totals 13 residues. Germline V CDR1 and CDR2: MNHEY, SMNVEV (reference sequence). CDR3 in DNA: TGTGCCAGCAGTCGGTGGGAGGATAATACGCAGTATTTT. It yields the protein CASSRWEDNTQYF.

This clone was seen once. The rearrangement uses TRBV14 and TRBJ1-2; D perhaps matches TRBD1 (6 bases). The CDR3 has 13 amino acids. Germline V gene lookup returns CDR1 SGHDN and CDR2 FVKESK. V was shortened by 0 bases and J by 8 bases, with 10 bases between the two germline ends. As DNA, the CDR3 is TGTGCCAGCAGCCAAGAAGGCAGGGGCGGCTACACCTTC. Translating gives CASSQEGRGGYTF. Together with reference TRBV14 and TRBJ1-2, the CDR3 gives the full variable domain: EAGVTQFPSHSVIEKGQTVTLRCDPISGHDNLYWYRRVMGKEIKFLLHFVKESKQDESGMPNNRFLAERTGGTYSTLKVQPAELEDSGVYFCASSQEGRGGYTFGSGTRLTVV.

The CDR3 DNA reads as TGTGCCAGTACGGGGTTGGGTGAAGCTTTCTTT. Residues: CASTGLGEAFF. J is TRBJ1-1 and V is TRBV19, with D unclear. The V gene lost 7 bases and the J gene lost 7 bases, with 10 bases spanning the gap. The germline gives CDR1 LNHDA, CDR2 SQIVND (reference sequence). The CDR3 covers 11 residues.

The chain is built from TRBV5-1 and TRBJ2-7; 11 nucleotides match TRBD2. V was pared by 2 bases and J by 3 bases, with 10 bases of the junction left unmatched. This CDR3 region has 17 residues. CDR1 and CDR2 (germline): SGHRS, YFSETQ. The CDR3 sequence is CASSLLAGDYPGYEQYF. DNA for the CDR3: TGCGCCAGCAGCTTACTAGCGGGGGACTACCCTGGCTACGAGCAGTACTTC.

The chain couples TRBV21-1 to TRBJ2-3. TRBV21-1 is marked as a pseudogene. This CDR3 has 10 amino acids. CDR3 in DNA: TGTGCCAGCAGTACAGATACGCAGTATTTT. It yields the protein CASSTDTQYF.

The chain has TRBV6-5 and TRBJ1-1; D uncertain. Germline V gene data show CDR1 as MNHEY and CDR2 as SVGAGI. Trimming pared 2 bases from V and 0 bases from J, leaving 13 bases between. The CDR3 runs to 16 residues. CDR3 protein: CASSYVRFGVNTEAFF. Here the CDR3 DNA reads TGTGCCAGCAGTTACGTAAGGTTCGGGGTGAACACTGAAGCTTTCTTT.

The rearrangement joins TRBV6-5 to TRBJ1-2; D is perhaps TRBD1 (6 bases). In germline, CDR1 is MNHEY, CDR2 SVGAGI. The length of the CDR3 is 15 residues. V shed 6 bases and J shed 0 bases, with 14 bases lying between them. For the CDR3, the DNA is TGTGCCAGCAGGACGTTAGGGGGGACTAACTATGGCTACACCTTC. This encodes CASRTLGGTNYGYTF.

The CDR3 bases are TGTGCCAGCAGCTTAGGCGTTAACTATGGCTACACCTTC. The encoded protein is CASSLGVNYGYTF. This chain uses TRBV7-9 with TRBJ1-2; no clear D. CDR3 size: 13 residues. Deletions cut 1 base from V and 1 base from J, with 4 bases between. Looked up from germline, CDR1 is SEHNR and CDR2 is FQNEAQ (reference sequence).

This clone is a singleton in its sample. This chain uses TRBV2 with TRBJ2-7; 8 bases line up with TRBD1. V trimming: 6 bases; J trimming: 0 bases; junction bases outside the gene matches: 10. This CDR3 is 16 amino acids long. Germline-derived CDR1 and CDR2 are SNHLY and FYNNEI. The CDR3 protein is CASRRVPGQDSYEQYF. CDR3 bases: TGTGCCAGCAGAAGAGTCCCGGGACAGGACTCCTACGAGCAGTACTTC.

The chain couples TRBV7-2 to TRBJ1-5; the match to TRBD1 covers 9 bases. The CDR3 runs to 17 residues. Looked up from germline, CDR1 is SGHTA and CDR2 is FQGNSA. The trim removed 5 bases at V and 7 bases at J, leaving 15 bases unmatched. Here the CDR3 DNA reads TGTGCCAGCAGCCCCCGAGGTTACAGGGGGCGCAGACAGCCCCAGCATTTT. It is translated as CASSPRGYRGRRQPQHF.